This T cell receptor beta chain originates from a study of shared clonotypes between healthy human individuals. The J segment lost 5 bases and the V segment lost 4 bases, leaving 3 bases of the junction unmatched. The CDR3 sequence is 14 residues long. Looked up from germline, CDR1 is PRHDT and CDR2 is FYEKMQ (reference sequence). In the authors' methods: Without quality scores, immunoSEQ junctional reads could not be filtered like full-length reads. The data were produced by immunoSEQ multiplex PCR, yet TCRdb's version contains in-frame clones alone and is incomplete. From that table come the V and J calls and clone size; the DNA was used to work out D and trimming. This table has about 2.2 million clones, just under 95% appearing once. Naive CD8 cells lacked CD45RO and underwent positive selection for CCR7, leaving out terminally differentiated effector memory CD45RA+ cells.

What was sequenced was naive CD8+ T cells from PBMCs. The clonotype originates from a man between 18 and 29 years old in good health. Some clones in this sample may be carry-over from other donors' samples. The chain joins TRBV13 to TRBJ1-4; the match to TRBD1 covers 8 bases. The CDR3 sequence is CASSSRQGNEKLFF. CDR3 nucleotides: TGTGCCAGCAGCTCCAGACAGGGGAATGAAAAACTGTTTTTT.